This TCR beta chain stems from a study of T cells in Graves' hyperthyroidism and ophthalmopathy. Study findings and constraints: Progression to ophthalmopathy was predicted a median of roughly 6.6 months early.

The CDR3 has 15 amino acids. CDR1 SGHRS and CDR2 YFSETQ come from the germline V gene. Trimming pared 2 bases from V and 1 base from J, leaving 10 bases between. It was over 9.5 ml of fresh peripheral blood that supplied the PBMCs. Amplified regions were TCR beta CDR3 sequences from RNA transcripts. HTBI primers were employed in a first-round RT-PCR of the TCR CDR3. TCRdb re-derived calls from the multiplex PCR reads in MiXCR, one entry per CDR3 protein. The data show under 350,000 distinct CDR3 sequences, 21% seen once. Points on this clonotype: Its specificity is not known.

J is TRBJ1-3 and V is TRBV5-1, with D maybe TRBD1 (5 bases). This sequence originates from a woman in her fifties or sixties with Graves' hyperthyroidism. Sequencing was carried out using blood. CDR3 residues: CASSLTGRSGNTIYF. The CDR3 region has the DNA TGCGCCAGCAGCTTAACAGGAAGATCTGGAAACACCATATATTTT.